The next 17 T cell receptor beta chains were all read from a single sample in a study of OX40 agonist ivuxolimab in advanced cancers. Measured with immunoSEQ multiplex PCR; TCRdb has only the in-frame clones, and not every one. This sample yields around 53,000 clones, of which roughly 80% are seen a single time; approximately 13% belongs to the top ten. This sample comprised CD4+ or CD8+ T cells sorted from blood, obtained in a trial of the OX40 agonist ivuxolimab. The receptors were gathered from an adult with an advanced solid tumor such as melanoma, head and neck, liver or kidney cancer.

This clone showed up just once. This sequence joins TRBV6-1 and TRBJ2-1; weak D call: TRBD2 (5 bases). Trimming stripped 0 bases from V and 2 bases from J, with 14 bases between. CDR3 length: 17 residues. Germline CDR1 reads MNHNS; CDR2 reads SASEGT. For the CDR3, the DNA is TGTGCCAGCAGTGAAGCCTTAGCCAAGAGGGCCTACAATGAGCAGTTCTTC. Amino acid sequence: CASSEALAKRAYNEQFF.

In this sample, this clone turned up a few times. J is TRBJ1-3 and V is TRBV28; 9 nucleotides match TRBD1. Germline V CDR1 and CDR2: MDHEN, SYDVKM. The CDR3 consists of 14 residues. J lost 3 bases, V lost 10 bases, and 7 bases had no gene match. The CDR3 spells CATARTGDGNTIYF. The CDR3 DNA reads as TGTGCCACCGCTCGGACAGGGGATGGAAACACCATATATTTT.

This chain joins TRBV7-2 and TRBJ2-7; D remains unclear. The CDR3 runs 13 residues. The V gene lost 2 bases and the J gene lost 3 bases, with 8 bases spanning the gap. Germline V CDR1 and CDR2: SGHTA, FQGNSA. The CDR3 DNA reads TGTGCCAGCAGCTTACGCCTCAACTACGAGCAGTACTTC. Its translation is CASSLRLNYEQYF.

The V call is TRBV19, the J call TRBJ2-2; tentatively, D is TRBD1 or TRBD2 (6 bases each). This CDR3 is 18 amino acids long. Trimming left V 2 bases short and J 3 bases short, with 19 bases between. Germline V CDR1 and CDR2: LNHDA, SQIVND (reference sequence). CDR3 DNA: TGTGCCAGTAGTATATGGTTGGGACTGGGGGCGGACACCGGGGAGCTGTTTTTT. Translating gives CASSIWLGLGADTGELFF.

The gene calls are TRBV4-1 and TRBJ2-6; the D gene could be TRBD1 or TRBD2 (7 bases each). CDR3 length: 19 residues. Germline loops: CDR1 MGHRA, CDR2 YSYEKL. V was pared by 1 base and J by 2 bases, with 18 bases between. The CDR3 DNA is TGCGCCAGCAGCCAAGTCGTCGGCAGGGGGGGAACTGGGGCCAACGTCCTGACTTTC. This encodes CASSQVVGRGGTGANVLTF.

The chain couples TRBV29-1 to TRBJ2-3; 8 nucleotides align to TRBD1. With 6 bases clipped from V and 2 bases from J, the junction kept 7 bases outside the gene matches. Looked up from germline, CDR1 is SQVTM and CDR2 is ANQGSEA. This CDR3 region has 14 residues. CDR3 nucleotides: TGCAGCGTAACCGGGACAGGTTCCACAGATACGCAGTATTTT. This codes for CSVTGTGSTDTQYF.

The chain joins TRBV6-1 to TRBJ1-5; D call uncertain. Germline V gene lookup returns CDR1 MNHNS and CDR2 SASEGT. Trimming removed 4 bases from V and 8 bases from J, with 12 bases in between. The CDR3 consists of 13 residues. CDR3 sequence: CASSALFLEPQHF. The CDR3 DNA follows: TGTGCCAGCAGTGCTCTATTCCTGGAGCCCCAGCATTTT.

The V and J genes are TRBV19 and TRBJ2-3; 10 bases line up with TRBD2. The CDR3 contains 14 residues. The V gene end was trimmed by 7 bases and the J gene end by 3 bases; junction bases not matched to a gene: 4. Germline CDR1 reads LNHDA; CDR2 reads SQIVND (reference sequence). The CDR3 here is CASTYSGRTDTQYF. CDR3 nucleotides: TGTGCCAGTACGTATAGCGGGAGGACAGATACGCAGTATTTT.

The CDR3 here is CASSLDALDGYTF. The CDR3 nucleotides are TGTGCCAGCAGCTTGGATGCGTTGGATGGCTACACCTTC. This chain uses TRBV5-8 with TRBJ1-2; D not resolved. Germline V gene data show CDR1 as SGHTS and CDR2 as YDEGEE. The CDR3 spans 13 residues. V lost 0 bases, J lost 6 bases, and 9 bases lay in between.

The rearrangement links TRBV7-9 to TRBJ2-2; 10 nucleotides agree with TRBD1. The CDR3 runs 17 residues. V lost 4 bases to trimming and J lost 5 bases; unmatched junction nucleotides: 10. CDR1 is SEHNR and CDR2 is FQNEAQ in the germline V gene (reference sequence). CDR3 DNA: TGTGCCAGCAGCTCACCGGGGACAGGGGCGATAACCGGGGAGCTGTTTTTT. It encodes CASSSPGTGAITGELFF.

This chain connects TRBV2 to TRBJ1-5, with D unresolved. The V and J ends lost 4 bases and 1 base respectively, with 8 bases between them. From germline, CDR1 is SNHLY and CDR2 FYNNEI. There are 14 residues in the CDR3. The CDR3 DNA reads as TGTGCCAGCAGTGGCCCGGGGAGCAATCAGCCCCAGCATTTT. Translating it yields CASSGPGSNQPQHF.

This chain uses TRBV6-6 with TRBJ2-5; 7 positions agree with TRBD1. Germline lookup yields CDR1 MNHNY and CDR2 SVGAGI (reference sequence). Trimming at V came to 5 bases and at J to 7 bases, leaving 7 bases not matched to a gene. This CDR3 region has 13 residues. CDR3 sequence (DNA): TGTGCCAGCAGTCCCGGGACAGCCTCGACCCAGTACTTC. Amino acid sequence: CASSPGTASTQYF.

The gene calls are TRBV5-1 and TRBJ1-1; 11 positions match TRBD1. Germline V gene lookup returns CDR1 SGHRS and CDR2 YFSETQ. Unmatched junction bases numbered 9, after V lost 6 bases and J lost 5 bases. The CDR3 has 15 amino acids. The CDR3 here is CASNPGTGGETEAFF. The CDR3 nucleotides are TGCGCCAGCAATCCAGGGACAGGGGGTGAGACTGAAGCTTTCTTT.

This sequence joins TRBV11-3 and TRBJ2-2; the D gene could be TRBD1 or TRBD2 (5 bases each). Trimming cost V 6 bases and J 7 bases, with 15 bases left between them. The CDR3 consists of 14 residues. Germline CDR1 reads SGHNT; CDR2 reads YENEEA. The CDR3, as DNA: TGTGCCAGCAGAAGCCAGTGGGACGGCGGGGAGCTGTTTTTT. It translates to CASRSQWDGGELFF.

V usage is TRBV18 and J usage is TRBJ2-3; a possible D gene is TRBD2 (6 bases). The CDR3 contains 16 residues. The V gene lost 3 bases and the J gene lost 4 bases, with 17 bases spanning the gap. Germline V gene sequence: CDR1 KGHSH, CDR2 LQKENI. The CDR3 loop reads CASSPLQRGRSDTQYF. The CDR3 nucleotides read TGTGCCAGCTCACCTCTTCAACGGGGGAGGTCAGATACGCAGTATTTT.

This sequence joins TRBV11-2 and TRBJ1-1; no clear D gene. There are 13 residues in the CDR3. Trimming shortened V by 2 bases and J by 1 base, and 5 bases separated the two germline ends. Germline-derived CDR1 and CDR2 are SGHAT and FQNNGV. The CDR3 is CASSLQQNTEAFF. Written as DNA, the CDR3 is TGTGCCAGCAGCTTACAGCAGAACACTGAAGCTTTCTTT.

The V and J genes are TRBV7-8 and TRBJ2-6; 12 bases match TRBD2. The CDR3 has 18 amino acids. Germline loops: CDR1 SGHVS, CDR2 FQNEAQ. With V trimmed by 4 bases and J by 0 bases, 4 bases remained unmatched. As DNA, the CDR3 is TGTGCCAGCAGCTCCGGACTAGCGGGGTACTCTGGGGCCAACGTCCTGACTTTC. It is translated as CASSSGLAGYSGANVLTF.